The 9 T cell receptor beta chains given below trace back to one sample, sequenced in a study of Graves' ophthalmopathy and Graves' hyperthyroidism listed by TCRdb under 2018. Instrument used: Illumina HiSeq 2000. For repertoire sequencing, the TCR beta CDR3 regions were amplified from RNA transcripts. The first round of RT-PCR was done with HTBI primers and the Qiagen OneStep RT-PCR kit, and was followed by a second round of multiplex PCR, then size selection and purification. The public reads were reanalyzed by TCRdb: fastp trimming at Q25, MiXCR alignment, in-frame beta chains only. Rows with a matching CDR3 protein are joined into one entry that keeps the most common DNA and genes. The sample table lists 350,000 to 450,000 distinct CDR3 sequences, about 16% of them with a count of one. The ten largest clones take up 1.5% to 2% of the sample. Sequenced input: peripheral blood. These receptors originate from a woman aged 18-35 years with Graves' ophthalmopathy. Donor details come from another sample of the same person, matched by shared clones.

Ten or more counts support this clonotype. The chain is built from TRBV12-3 or TRBV12-4 and TRBJ2-7, with 12 bases that match TRBD2. The junction had 12 bases not matched to a gene; V was cut back by 0 bases and J by 0 bases. CDR3 length: 20 amino acids. The CDR3 bases are TGTGCCAGCAGTTTAGCGCTGACTAGCGGGGGCCGATTTGGCTCCTACGAGCAGTACTTC. This translates into CASSLALTSGGRFGSYEQYF.

The table lists this clonotype with many counts. The CDR3 sequence: CSAWDLRETQYF. As DNA, the CDR3 is TGCAGTGCTTGGGACTTGCGGGAGACCCAGTACTTC. The chain links TRBV20-1 to TRBJ2-5; possible D gene TRBD2, 6 bases. Trimming pared 5 bases from V and 5 bases from J, leaving 12 bases between. CDR1 is DFQATT and CDR2 is SNEGSKA in the germline V gene (reference sequence). The CDR3 has 12 amino acids.

This clonotype was observed many times. Here the CDR3 omits its conserved ending phenylalanine or tryptophan, so a read error is the likely source. The V gene is TRBV28, the J gene TRBJ1-2; a weak D match, TRBD1 (6 bases). The CDR3 spans 14 residues. V was trimmed by 3 bases and J by 4 bases, leaving 12 bases between them. CDR1 and CDR2 from the germline V gene are MDHEN and SYDVKM. The CDR3: CASSFPPTGYGYTS. In nucleotides, the CDR3 is TGTGCCAGCAGTTTCCCCCCGACAGGCTATGGCTACACCTCC.

This clonotype was recorded many times. J is TRBJ2-2 and V is TRBV24-1; D gene uncertain. The germline V and J ends were trimmed by 9 bases and 5 bases, with 12 bases remaining between them. The CDR3 has 13 residues. The V gene's germline CDR1 is KGHDR and CDR2 SFDVKD. The CDR3 protein is CATSMTITGELFF. DNA of the CDR3: TGTGCCACCTCGATGACGATTACCGGGGAGCTGTTTTTT.

This clonotype has ten or more counts. One junction end disagrees with the germline gene, perhaps due to a read error. The V and J genes are TRBV12-5 and TRBJ2-2, with TRBD2 identical over 10 bases. Germline lookup yields CDR1 LGHNT and CDR2 FRNRAP. The CDR3 totals 16 residues. CDR3: CASAPAGGPKTGELFF. DNA of the CDR3: TGTGCTAGTGCCCCAGCGGGAGGGCCGAAAACCGGGGAGCTGTTTTTT.

This clonotype has at least ten counts. The chain combines TRBV28 with TRBJ2-5; TRBD1 matches at 8 bases. The CDR3 sequence is 14 residues long. The J segment lost 6 bases and the V segment lost 7 bases, leaving 10 bases of the junction unmatched. CDR1 and CDR2 (germline): MDHEN, SYDVKM. CDR3 in DNA: TGTGCCAGCACTCCGCAGGGGGCAACGCAGACCCAGTACTTC. It is translated as CASTPQGATQTQYF.

There are many counts of this clonotype. The genes are TRBV30 and TRBJ1-6; no reliable D call. This CDR3 spans 15 amino acids. Germline values: CDR1 GTSNPN, CDR2 SVGIG (reference sequence). Trimming removed 0 bases at V and 7 bases at J, with 13 bases between. The CDR3 DNA reads TGTGCCTGGAGTGTACAGAAATGGTTCAATTCACCCCTCCACTTT. It is translated as CAWSVQKWFNSPLHF.

The chain has TRBV12-3 or TRBV12-4 and TRBJ1-2; 10 nucleotides line up with TRBD1. The V gene end was trimmed by 5 bases and the J gene end by 4 bases; junction bases not matched to a gene: 7. The CDR3 length is 15 residues. Here the CDR3 reads CASSGEDRGTYGYTF. The CDR3 DNA follows: TGTGCCAGCAGTGGGGAGGACAGGGGGACCTATGGCTACACCTTC.

The rearrangement links TRBV5-1 to TRBJ2-7, with D possibly being TRBD2 (5 bases). CDR1 is SGHRS and CDR2 is YFSETQ in the germline V gene. The CDR3 runs 14 residues. V lost 4 bases and J 6 bases, leaving 17 bases between the germline ends. CDR3 sequence (DNA): TGCGCCAGCAGCCCGGACGGGAAGCCCTGCGAGCAGTACTTC. This codes for CASSPDGKPCEQYF.